One sample yielded the 25 T cell receptor beta chains listed below, sequenced in a study of OX40 agonist ivuxolimab in advanced cancers. Data came from immunoSEQ multiplex PCR; TCRdb stores just in-frame clones and leaves some out. The sample includes 63,000 or so clones, 88% of them seen just once. The specimen was CD4+ or CD8+ T cells sorted from blood, collected in a trial of the OX40 agonist ivuxolimab. These receptors originate from an adult with an advanced solid tumor such as melanoma, head and neck, liver or kidney cancer.

The chain links TRBV19 to TRBJ1-2; the D gene is possibly TRBD1 (5 bases). Germline CDR1 LNHDA, CDR2 SQIVND (reference sequence). V lost 6 bases and J 0 bases, leaving 8 bases between the germline ends. This CDR3 spans 13 amino acids. CDR3 sequence reads: CASSGTANYGYTF. CDR3 nucleotides: TGTGCCAGTAGCGGGACGGCTAACTATGGCTACACCTTC.

The genes are TRBV6-5 and TRBJ2-1; the match to TRBD2 covers 8 bases. Germline V gene data show CDR1 as MNHEY and CDR2 as SVGAGI. CDR3 length: 14 residues. V trimming: 2 bases; J trimming: 8 bases; junction bases outside the gene matches: 5. The CDR3 coding sequence is TGTGCCAGCAGTTACAGAGCGGGAGCGGATGAGCAGTTCTTC. Translated, it gives CASSYRAGADEQFF.

The V and J genes are TRBV2 and TRBJ2-2; the D is unclear. Germline V gene data show CDR1 as SNHLY and CDR2 as FYNNEI. Trimming left V 8 bases short and J 4 bases short, with 14 bases between. The CDR3 runs to 14 residues. The CDR3 nucleotides are TGTGCCAGCTCGACGGTACTTGGCACCGGGGAGCTGTTTTTT. Protein: CASSTVLGTGELFF.

The chain uses TRBV19 and TRBJ2-5, with 10 nucleotides matching TRBD2. J was trimmed by 0 bases and V by 1 base; bases with no gene match: 5. The V gene's germline CDR1 is LNHDA and CDR2 SQIVND (reference sequence). This CDR3 region has 17 residues. CDR3 in DNA: TGTGCCAGTAGTATAGCGGCTAGCGGGAGTTACCAAGAGACCCAGTACTTC. It encodes CASSIAASGSYQETQYF.

V usage is TRBV27 and J usage is TRBJ2-7, with 10 bases lining up with TRBD1. CDR1 is MNHEY and CDR2 is SMNVEV in the germline V gene (reference sequence). The CDR3 loop spans 15 amino acids. The J segment lost 0 bases and the V segment lost 5 bases, leaving 4 bases of the junction unmatched. In DNA form, the CDR3 reads TGTGCCAGCAGTCCGGGACAGGGGTCCTCCTACGAGCAGTACTTC. This translates into CASSPGQGSSYEQYF.

This chain connects TRBV28 to TRBJ2-7; 7 bases fit TRBD2. V shed 4 bases, J shed 4 bases, and the junction held 13 bases outside the gene matches. The CDR3 covers 16 residues. Germline lookup yields CDR1 MDHEN and CDR2 SYDVKM. The CDR3 protein is CASSSLRAGDLYEQYF. The CDR3 region has the DNA TGTGCCAGCAGTTCCCTGAGGGCGGGAGATCTGTACGAGCAGTACTTC. The whole variable domain, filled in from reference TRBV28 and TRBJ2-7, reads DVKVTQSSRYLVKRTGEKVFLECVQDMDHENMFWYRQDPGLGLRLIYFSYDVKMKEKGDIPEGYSVSREKKERFSLILESASTNQTSMYLCASSSLRAGDLYEQYFGPGTRLTVT.

V gene TRBV7-2 combines with J gene TRBJ2-7, with unresolved D. CDR1 is SGHTA and CDR2 is FQGNSA in the germline V gene. The CDR3 runs 13 residues. Trimming removed 5 bases from V and 2 bases from J, with 10 bases in between. The CDR3 nucleotides read TGTGCCAGCAGCACAACCAAAACCTACGAGCAGTACTTC. Protein sequence: CASSTTKTYEQYF.

CDR3 in amino acids: CASSLSRLAGGYEQYF. CDR3 DNA sequence: TGTGCCAGCAGTTTATCGAGACTAGCGGGAGGGTACGAGCAGTACTTC. The rearrangement links TRBV27 to TRBJ2-7; 14 bases match TRBD2. CDR1 is MNHEY, CDR2 SMNVEV, per germline (reference sequence). After removal of 0 bases from V and 4 bases from J, the junction contained 2 bases not matched to a gene. This CDR3 has 16 residues.

The rearrangement uses TRBV28 and TRBJ1-1; possible D gene TRBD1, 6 bases. Trimming took 10 bases from V and 5 from J, leaving 11 bases between them. Germline assignment: CDR1 MDHEN and CDR2 SYDVKM. This CDR3 is 11 amino acids long. CDR3 sequence (DNA): TGTGCCATTCTTCAGGGGACTGAAGCTTTCTTT. This codes for CAILQGTEAFF.

This clone was recorded only once. This rearrangement joins TRBV25-1 to TRBJ2-5, with D perhaps TRBD1 or TRBD2 (5 bases each). The CDR3 runs to 12 residues. Germline-derived CDR1 and CDR2 are MGHDK and SYGVNS. Trimming removed 5 bases from V and 9 bases from J, with 13 bases in between. The CDR3 DNA is TGTGCCAGCAGTAGGACCCTGGGGGCCCAGTACTTC. Translating it yields CASSRTLGAQYF.

The chain links TRBV10-3 to TRBJ1-1; 8 nucleotides match TRBD1. Germline V gene lookup returns CDR1 ENHRY and CDR2 SYGVKD. CDR3 size: 17 residues. V shed 6 bases and J 7 bases; nucleotides not matched to a gene: 19. CDR3 coding DNA: TGTGCCATCAGAAAAGGCCACGGGACAGGAGGTCAGGGTGAAGCTTTCTTT. Translation: CAIRKGHGTGGQGEAFF.

The chain combines TRBV19 with TRBJ1-2; D may be TRBD1 (6 bases). The V end lost 5 bases, the J end lost 4 bases, and 8 bases lay between the germline ends. CDR3 length equals 12 residues. The V gene's germline CDR1 is LNHDA and CDR2 SQIVND (reference sequence). The CDR3 loop reads CASSGQSYGYTF. The DNA of the CDR3 is TGTGCCAGTAGTGGACAGAGCTATGGCTACACCTTC.

Here the CDR3 reads CASSPGQGNSGNTIYF. In nucleotides, the CDR3 is TGTGCCAGTAGCCCGGGACAGGGTAATTCTGGAAACACCATATATTTT. This chain joins TRBV19 and TRBJ1-3; 9 bases are shared with TRBD1. Losses at the gene ends were 6 bases for V and 1 base for J; bases not matched to a gene: 7. CDR1 and CDR2 (germline): LNHDA, SQIVND (reference sequence). The CDR3 loop spans 16 amino acids.

The V and J genes are TRBV7-8 and TRBJ2-7, with 7 bases identical to TRBD1. The CDR3 covers 15 residues. The ends lost 1 base at V and 0 bases at J; junction bases unmatched: 3. CDR1 and CDR2 (germline): SGHVS, FQNEAQ. The CDR3 region has the DNA TGTGCCAGCAGCTTAGGTCGGGACAGCTCCTACGAGCAGTACTTC. It translates to CASSLGRDSSYEQYF.

V and J are TRBV30 and TRBJ1-2, with D uncertain. CDR1 and CDR2 from the germline V gene are GTSNPN and SVGIG (reference sequence). Trimming took 1 base from V and 4 from J, leaving 7 bases between them. The CDR3 runs to 12 residues. Here the CDR3 DNA reads TGTGCCTGGAGTGGGGCTTCCTATGGCTACACCTTC. Translation gives CAWSGASYGYTF.

The chain is built from TRBV6-1 and TRBJ1-1; D not certain. Between the trimmed V and J ends, which lost 6 bases and 5 bases, there was a span of 16 bases. Germline values: CDR1 MNHNS, CDR2 SASEGT. This CDR3 spans 14 amino acids. The CDR3 nucleotides read TGTGCCAGCAGCCCCACATTGGGGTTGACTGAAGCTTTCTTT. Translated: CASSPTLGLTEAFF.

The chain is built from TRBV2 and TRBJ1-1, with unresolved D. This CDR3 has 16 residues. Looked up from germline, CDR1 is SNHLY and CDR2 is FYNNEI. Trimming removed 0 bases from V and 0 bases from J, with 11 bases in between. CDR3 coding DNA: TGTGCCAGCAGTGAAGCTCGTGGCGGACTGAACACTGAAGCTTTCTTT. Protein product: CASSEARGGLNTEAFF.

The rearrangement links TRBV19 to TRBJ2-5; 9 bases fit TRBD2. V dropped 8 bases and J dropped 3; count of bases not matched to a gene: 4. CDR3 size: 13 residues. Germline assignment: CDR1 LNHDA and CDR2 SQIVND (reference sequence). The CDR3 here is CASEERGEETQYF. CDR3 DNA: TGTGCCAGTGAAGAGCGGGGGGAAGAGACCCAGTACTTC. Full variable domain (remainder filled in from reference TRBV19 and TRBJ2-5): DGGITQSPKYLFRKEGQNVTLSCEQNLNHDAMYWYRQDPGQGLRLIYYSQIVNDFQKGDIAEGYSVSREKKESFPLTVTSAQKNPTAFYLCASEERGEETQYFGPGTRLLVL.

The chain is built from TRBV2 and TRBJ1-1, with a weak D call TRBD1 (5 bases). V dropped 8 bases and J dropped 0 bases, with 10 bases sitting between them. In germline, CDR1 is SNHLY, CDR2 FYNNEI. The length of the CDR3 is 13 residues. The DNA of the CDR3 is TGTGCCAGCTTCAGGGATATGAACACTGAAGCTTTCTTT. Protein sequence: CASFRDMNTEAFF. The full variable domain, completed using reference TRBV2 and TRBJ1-1, is EPEVTQTPSHQVTQMGQEVILRCVPISNHLYFYWYRQILGQKVEFLVSFYNNEISEKSEIFDDQFSVERPDGSNFTLKIRSTKLEDSAMYFCASFRDMNTEAFFGQGTRLTVV.

V usage is TRBV5-4 and J usage is TRBJ1-1; TRBD1 agrees at 7 bases. J lost 0 bases, V lost 4 bases, and 6 bases had no gene match. CDR3 size: 15 residues. Germline lookup yields CDR1 SGHNT and CDR2 YYREEE (reference sequence). The CDR3, as DNA: TGTGCCAGCAGCCGGGGGACAGAAATGAACACTGAAGCTTTCTTT. Its protein product is CASSRGTEMNTEAFF.

The rearrangement uses TRBV6-4 and TRBJ1-5; D ambiguous. Germline V lookup: CDR1 MRHNA, CDR2 SNTAGT. The CDR3 is 12 amino acids. Deletions cut 6 bases from V and 6 bases from J, with 9 bases between. The CDR3 is CASRLQVQPQHF. CDR3 DNA: TGTGCCAGCAGGTTACAAGTTCAGCCCCAGCATTTT.

This chain links TRBV10-3 with TRBJ2-3; D is undetermined. Germline V CDR1 and CDR2: ENHRY, SYGVKD. V was trimmed by 2 bases and J by 0 bases, leaving 9 bases between them. The CDR3 has 15 residues. This CDR3 is CAISEIISSTDTQYF. The CDR3, as DNA: TGTGCCATCAGTGAGATTATATCTAGCACAGATACGCAGTATTTT.

The rearrangement joins TRBV6-6 to TRBJ1-2; maybe TRBD1 (5 bases). Trimming shortened V by 0 bases and J by 6 bases, and 8 bases separated the two germline ends. Germline lookup yields CDR1 MNHNY and CDR2 SVGAGI (reference sequence). This CDR3 is 13 amino acids long. In nucleotides, the CDR3 is TGTGCCAGCAGTTACTCTCAGGGAGATGGCTACACCTTC. Translated: CASSYSQGDGYTF.

The chain joins TRBV5-5 to TRBJ2-7; 10 nucleotides line up with TRBD1. The length of the CDR3 is 13 residues. Germline values: CDR1 SGHKS, CDR2 YYEKEE (reference sequence). V trimming: 5 bases; J trimming: 6 bases; junction bases outside the gene matches: 5. DNA of the CDR3: TGTGCCAGCAGGCGGACAGGGGGTAGCGAGCAGTACTTC. The encoded protein is CASRRTGGSEQYF.

This chain connects TRBV6-6 to TRBJ2-7; 11 nucleotides line up with TRBD1. The CDR3 contains 14 residues. Losses at the gene ends were 6 bases for V and 5 bases for J; bases not matched to a gene: 6. The germline V gene has CDR1 MNHNY and CDR2 SVGAGI (reference sequence). CDR3 nucleotide sequence: TGTGCCAGCAGACCGGGACAGGGGGGTCACGAGCAGTACTTC. It codes for CASRPGQGGHEQYF.